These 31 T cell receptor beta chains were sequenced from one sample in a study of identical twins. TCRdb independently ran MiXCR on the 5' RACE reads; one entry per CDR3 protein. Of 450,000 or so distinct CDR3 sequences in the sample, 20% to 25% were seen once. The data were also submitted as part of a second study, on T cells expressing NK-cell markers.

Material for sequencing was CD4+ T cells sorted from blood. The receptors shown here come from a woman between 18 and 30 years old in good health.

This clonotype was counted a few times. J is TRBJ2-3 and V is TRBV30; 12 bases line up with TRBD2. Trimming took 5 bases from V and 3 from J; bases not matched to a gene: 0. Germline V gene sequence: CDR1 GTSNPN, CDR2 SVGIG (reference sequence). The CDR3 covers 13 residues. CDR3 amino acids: CAWGTSGTDTQYF. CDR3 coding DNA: TGTGCCTGGGGGACTAGCGGGACAGATACGCAGTATTTT.

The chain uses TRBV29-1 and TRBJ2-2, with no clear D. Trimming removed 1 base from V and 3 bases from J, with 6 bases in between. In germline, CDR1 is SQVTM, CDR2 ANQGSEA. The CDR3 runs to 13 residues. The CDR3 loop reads CSVEGSHTGELFF. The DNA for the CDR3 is TGCAGCGTTGAAGGGAGCCACACCGGGGAGCTGTTTTTT.

Written as DNA, the CDR3 is TGTGCCAGCAGTTTAAGGGTGCACTATGGCTACACCTTC. This sequence encodes CASSLRVHYGYTF. V is TRBV12-3 or TRBV12-4 and J is TRBJ1-2; the D is unclear. V was clipped by 2 bases and J by 3 bases, with 7 bases between them. The CDR3 has 13 residues.

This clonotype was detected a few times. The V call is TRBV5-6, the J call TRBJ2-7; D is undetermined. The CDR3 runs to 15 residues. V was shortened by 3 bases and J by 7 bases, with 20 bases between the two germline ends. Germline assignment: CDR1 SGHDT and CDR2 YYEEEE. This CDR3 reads CASSSFSLLSWEQYF. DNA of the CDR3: TGTGCCAGCAGCTCGTTTAGCCTCCTGTCGTGGGAGCAGTACTTC.

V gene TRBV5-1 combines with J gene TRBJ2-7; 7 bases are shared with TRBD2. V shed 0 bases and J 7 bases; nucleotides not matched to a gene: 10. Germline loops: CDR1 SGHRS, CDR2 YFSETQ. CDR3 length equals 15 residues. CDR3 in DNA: TGCGCCAGCAGCTTGGGGACTAGTCGGCTGGGAGAGCAGTACTTC. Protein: CASSLGTSRLGEQYF.

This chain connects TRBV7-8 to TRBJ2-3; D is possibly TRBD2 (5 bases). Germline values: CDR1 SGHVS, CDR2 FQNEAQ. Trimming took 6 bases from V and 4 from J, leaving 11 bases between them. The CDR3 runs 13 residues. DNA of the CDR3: TGTGCCAGCAGTCGACGGGGTTCAGATACGCAGTATTTT. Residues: CASSRRGSDTQYF.

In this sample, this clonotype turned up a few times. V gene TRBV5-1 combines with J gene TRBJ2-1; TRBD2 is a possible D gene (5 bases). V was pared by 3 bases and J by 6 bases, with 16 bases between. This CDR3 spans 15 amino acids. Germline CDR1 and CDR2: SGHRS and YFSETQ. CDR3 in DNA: TGCGCCAGCAGCTGGGGAGCGGCAACCTCCAATGAGCAGTTCTTC. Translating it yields CASSWGAATSNEQFF. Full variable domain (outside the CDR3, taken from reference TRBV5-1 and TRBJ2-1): KAGVTQTPRYLIKTRGQQVTLSCSPISGHRSVSWYQQTPGQGLQFLFEYFSETQRNKGNFPGRFSGRQFSNSRSEMNVSTLELGDSALYLCASSWGAATSNEQFFGPGTRLTVL.

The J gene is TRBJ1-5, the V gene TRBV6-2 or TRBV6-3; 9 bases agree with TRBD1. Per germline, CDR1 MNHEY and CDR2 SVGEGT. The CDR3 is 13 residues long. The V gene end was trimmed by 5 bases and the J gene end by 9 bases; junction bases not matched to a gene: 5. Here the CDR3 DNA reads TGTGCCAGCAGTCCACAGGGGGCTGCGCCCCAGCATTTT. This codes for CASSPQGAAPQHF.

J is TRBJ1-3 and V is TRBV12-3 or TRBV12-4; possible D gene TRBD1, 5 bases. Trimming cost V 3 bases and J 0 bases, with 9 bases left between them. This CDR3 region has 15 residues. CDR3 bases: TGTGCCAGCAGTTTGGCGGGGACCTCTGGAAACACCATATATTTT. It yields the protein CASSLAGTSGNTIYF.

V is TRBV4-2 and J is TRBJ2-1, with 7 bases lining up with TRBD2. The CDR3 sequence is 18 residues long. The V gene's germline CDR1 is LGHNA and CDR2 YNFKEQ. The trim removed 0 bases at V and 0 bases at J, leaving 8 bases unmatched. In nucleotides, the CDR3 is TGTGCCAGCAGCCAAGAAAGACTAGCCGGGAGCTCCTACAATGAGCAGTTCTTC. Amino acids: CASSQERLAGSSYNEQFF.

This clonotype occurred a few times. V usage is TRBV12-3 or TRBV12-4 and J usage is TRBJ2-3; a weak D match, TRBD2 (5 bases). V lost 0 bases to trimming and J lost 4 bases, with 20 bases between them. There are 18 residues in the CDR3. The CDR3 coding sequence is TGTGCCAGCAGTTTAGCGGGAGTCGGCTGGCGGGCAGCAGATACGCAGTATTTT. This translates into CASSLAGVGWRAADTQYF.

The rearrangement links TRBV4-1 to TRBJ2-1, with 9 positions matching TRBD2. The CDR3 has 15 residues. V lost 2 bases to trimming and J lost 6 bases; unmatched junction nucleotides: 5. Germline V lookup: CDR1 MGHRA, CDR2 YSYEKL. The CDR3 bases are TGCGCCAGCAGCCAACTAGCGGGGCACTCCAATGAGCAGTTCTTC. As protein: CASSQLAGHSNEQFF.

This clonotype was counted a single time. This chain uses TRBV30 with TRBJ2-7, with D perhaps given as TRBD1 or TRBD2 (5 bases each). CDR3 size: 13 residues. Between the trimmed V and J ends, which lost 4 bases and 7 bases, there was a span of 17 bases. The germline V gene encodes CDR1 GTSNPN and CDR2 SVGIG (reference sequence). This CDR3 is CAWTEQGVGEQYF. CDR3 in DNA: TGTGCCTGGACCGAGCAGGGAGTGGGTGAGCAGTACTTC.

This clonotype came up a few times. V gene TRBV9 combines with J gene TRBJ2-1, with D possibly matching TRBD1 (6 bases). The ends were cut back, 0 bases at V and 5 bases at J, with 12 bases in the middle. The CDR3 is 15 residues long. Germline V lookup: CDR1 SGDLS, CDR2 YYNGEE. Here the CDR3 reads CASSVGLRGNNEQFF. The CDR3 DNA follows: TGTGCCAGCAGCGTAGGGCTGAGGGGGAACAATGAGCAGTTCTTC.

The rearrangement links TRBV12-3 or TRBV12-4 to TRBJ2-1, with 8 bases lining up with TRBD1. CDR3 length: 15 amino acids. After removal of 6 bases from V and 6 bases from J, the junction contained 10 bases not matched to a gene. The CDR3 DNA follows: TGTGCCAGCAGCGTACGGGACAGGTATTTCAATGAGCAGTTCTTC. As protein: CASSVRDRYFNEQFF.

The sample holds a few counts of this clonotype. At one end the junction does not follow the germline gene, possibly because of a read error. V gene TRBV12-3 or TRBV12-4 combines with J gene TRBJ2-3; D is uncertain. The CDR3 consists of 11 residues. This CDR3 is CASSLDSHGLF. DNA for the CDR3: TGTGCCAGCAGTCTTGACTCCCACGGCCTCTTT.

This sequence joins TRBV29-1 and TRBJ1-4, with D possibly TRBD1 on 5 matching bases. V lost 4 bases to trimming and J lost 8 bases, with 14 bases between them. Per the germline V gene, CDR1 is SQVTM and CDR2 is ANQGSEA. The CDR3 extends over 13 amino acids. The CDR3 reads CSVGRGRGEKLFF. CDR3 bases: TGCAGCGTTGGACGCGGCCGGGGCGAAAAACTGTTTTTT.

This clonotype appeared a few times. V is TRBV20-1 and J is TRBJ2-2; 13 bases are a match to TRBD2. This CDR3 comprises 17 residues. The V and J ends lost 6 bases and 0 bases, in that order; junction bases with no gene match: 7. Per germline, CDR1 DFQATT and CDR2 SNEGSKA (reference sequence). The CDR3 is CSAAGLAGLANTGELFF. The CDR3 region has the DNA TGCAGTGCCGCGGGACTAGCGGGGCTAGCGAACACCGGGGAGCTGTTTTTT.

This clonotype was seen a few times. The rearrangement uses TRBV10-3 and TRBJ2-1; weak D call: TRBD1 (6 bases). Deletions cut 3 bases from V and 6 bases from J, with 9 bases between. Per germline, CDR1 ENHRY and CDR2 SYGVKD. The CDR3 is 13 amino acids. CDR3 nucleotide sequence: TGTGCCATCAGTGACAGGGGTGGCAATGAGCAGTTCTTC. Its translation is CAISDRGGNEQFF.

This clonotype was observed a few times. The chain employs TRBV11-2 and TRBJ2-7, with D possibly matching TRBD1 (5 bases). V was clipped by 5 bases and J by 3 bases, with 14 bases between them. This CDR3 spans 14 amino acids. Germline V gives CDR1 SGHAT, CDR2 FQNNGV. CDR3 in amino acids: CASSPLRGSYEQYF. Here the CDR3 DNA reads TGTGCCAGCAGCCCTCTTAGGGGAAGCTACGAGCAGTACTTC.

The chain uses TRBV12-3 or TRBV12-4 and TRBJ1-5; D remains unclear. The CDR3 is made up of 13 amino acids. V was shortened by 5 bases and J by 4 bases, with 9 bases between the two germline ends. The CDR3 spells CASSPQVNQPQHF. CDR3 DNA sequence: TGTGCCAGCAGTCCCCAGGTTAATCAGCCCCAGCATTTT.

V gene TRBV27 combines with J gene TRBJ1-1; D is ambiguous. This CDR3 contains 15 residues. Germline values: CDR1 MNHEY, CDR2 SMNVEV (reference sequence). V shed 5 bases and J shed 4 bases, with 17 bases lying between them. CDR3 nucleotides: TGTGCCAGCAGTCTCGCAGCCAGGAGGAGCACTGAAGCTTTCTTT. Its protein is CASSLAARRSTEAFF.

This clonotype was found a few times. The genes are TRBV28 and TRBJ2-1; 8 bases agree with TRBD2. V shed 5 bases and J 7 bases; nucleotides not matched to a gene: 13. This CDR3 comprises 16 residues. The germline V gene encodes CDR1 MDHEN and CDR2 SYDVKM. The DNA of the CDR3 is TGTGCCAGCAGTACCCCCGGGAGCGGGAGTGGGAATGAGCAGTTCTTC. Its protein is CASSTPGSGSGNEQFF. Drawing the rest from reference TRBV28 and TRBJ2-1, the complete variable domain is DVKVTQSSRYLVKRTGEKVFLECVQDMDHENMFWYRQDPGLGLRLIYFSYDVKMKEKGDIPEGYSVSREKKERFSLILESASTNQTSMYLCASSTPGSGSGNEQFFGPGTRLTVL.

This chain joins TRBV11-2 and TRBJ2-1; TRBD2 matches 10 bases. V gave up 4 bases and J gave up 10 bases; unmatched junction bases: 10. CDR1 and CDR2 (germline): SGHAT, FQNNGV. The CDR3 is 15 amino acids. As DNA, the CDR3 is TGTGCCAGCAGCTCCGCCCTAGCGGGAGAAAGGGAGCAGTTCTTC. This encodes CASSSALAGEREQFF.

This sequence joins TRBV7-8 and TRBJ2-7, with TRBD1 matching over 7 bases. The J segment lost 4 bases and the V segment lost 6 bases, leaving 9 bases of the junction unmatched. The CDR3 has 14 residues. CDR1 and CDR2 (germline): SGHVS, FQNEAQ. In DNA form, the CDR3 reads TGTGCCAGCAGGACCCGGGACAGAAATTACGAGCAGTACTTC. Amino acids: CASRTRDRNYEQYF. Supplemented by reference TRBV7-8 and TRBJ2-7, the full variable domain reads GAGVSQSPRYKVAKRGQDVALRCDPISGHVSLFWYQQALGQGPEFLTYFQNEAQLDKSGLPSDRFFAERPEGSVSTLKIQRTQQEDSAVYLCASRTRDRNYEQYFGPGTRLTVT.

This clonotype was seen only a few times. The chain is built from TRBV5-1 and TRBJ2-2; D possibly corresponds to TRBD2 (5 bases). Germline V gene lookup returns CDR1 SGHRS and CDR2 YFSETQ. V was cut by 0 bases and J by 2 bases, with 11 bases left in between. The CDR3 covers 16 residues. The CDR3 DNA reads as TGCGCCAGCAGCTTGGCCTCTAGCACTAACACCGGGGAGCTGTTTTTT. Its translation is CASSLASSTNTGELFF.

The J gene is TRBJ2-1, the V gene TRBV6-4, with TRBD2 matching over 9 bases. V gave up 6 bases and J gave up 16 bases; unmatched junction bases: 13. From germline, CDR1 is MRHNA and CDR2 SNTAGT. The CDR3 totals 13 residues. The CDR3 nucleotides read TGTGCCAGCAGCAAGCCACCGGGACTAGCTTCTTTCTTC. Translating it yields CASSKPPGLASFF.

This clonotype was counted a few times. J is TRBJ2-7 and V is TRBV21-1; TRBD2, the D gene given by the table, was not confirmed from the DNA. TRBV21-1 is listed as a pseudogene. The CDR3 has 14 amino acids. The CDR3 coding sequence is TGTGCCAGCAGCGAAGGAGGGTATGAAAGGGAGCAGTACTTC. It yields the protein CASSEGGYEREQYF.

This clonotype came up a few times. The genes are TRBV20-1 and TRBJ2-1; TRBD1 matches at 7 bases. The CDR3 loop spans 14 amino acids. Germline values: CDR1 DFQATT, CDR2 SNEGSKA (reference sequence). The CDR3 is CRARDSSSYNEQFF. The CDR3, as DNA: TGCAGGGCCCGGGACAGCAGCTCCTACAATGAGCAGTTCTTC.

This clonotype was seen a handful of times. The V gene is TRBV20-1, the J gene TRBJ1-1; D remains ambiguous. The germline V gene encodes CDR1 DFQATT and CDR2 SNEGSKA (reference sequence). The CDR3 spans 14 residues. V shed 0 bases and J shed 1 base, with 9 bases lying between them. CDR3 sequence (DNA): TGCAGTGCTAGAGATGGTTTTCGGAACACTGAAGCTTTCTTT. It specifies CSARDGFRNTEAFF.

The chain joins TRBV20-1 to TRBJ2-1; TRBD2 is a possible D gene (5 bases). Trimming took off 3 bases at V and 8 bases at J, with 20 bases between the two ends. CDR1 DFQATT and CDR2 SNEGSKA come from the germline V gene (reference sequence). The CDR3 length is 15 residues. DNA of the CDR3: TGCAGTGCTAGGATTGGAGGCTTCAGTTTAGATGAGCAGTTCTTC. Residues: CSARIGGFSLDEQFF.